These 21 T cell receptor beta chains share one sample of origin, sequenced in a study of Tregs in tolerant kidney transplant recipients. The protocol was immunoSEQ multiplex PCR, while the TCRdb copy is restricted to in-frame clones and leaves out a portion. This sample has tens of thousands of clones, with roughly 93% found just once. The nonmyeloablative bone marrow transplants came from related graft donors, with transient mixed chimerism. The specimen was CD4+ T cells from blood (PBMCs), collected 12 months after the transplant. The source of these receptors is a human patient who received a combined kidney and bone marrow transplant. Some T cells may originate from the graft donor.

The rearrangement links TRBV6-5 to TRBJ1-4; D is unclear. CDR1 MNHEY and CDR2 SVGAGI come from the germline V gene. The CDR3 is made up of 16 amino acids. V dropped 2 bases and J dropped 0 bases, with 10 bases sitting between them. CDR3 protein: CASSYSLRATNEKLFF. CDR3 sequence (DNA): TGTGCCAGCAGTTACAGTCTCCGGGCAACTAATGAAAAACTGTTTTTT.

This clone was recorded once. The rearrangement links TRBV7-3 to TRBJ2-7; perhaps TRBD2 as D (6 bases). CDR3 length equals 12 residues. The V gene's germline CDR1 is SGHTA and CDR2 FQGTGA. Trimming took off 5 bases at V and 9 bases at J, with 14 bases between the two ends. Here the CDR3 reads CASSPKRGGQYF. CDR3 coding DNA: TGTGCCAGCAGCCCAAAGAGGGGAGGGCAGTACTTC.

This clone was seen a few times. V is TRBV7-9 and J is TRBJ1-3; TRBD1 aligns across 7 bases. CDR1 is SEHNR and CDR2 is FQNEAQ in the germline V gene (reference sequence). Unmatched junction bases numbered 9, after V lost 6 bases and J lost 4 bases. The CDR3 consists of 15 residues. The CDR3 DNA is TGTGCCAGCAGTCTCCCGACAGGGAAAGGAAACACCATATATTTT. It is translated as CASSLPTGKGNTIYF.

The chain links TRBV6-6 to TRBJ1-1; D is uncertain. Germline V gives CDR1 MNHNY, CDR2 SVGAGI (reference sequence). This CDR3 comprises 12 residues. Trimming took 7 bases from V and 1 from J, leaving 7 bases between them. The CDR3 sequence is CASTLGNTEAFF. The DNA for the CDR3 is TGTGCCAGCACCCTCGGGAACACTGAAGCTTTCTTT.

CDR3 bases: TGTGCCACCAGCCGGCTAGCGGGAGAGTACGAGCAGTACTTC. This codes for CATSRLAGEYEQYF. The J gene is TRBJ2-7, the V gene TRBV15, with TRBD2 matching 10 bases. Trimming removed 5 bases from V and 4 bases from J; junction bases left unmatched: 5. The CDR3 consists of 14 residues. CDR1 is LNHNV and CDR2 is YYDKDF in the germline V gene (reference sequence).

This clone was detected only a few times. The chain recombines TRBV6-1 with TRBJ1-5; tentative D call: TRBD1 (5 bases). CDR1 and CDR2 (germline): MNHNS, SASEGT. Trimming took off 2 bases at V and 9 bases at J, with 11 bases between the two ends. This CDR3 has 13 residues. The CDR3 here is CASSERGLLPQHF. In DNA form, the CDR3 reads TGTGCCAGCAGTGAAAGGGGACTTTTGCCCCAGCATTTT.

The gene calls are TRBV15 and TRBJ2-1, with D possibly being TRBD1 (6 bases). CDR3 size: 16 residues. The V end lost 3 bases, the J end lost 5 bases, and 17 bases lay between the germline ends. The germline V gene has CDR1 LNHNV and CDR2 YYDKDF (reference sequence). CDR3 DNA: TGTGCCACCAGCAGGGACAGTCCCCCGCTAGACAATGAGCAGTTCTTC. Residues: CATSRDSPPLDNEQFF.

The chain couples TRBV28 to TRBJ2-7; TRBD2 matches at 10 bases. From germline, CDR1 is MDHEN and CDR2 SYDVKM. The junction had 8 bases not matched to a gene; V was cut back by 6 bases and J by 6 bases. The CDR3 runs to 14 residues. CDR3 in DNA: TGTGCCAGCAGGGGAAGCGGGGGGGCCTTCGAGCAGTACTTC. Residues: CASRGSGGAFEQYF. The whole variable domain, remainder taken from reference TRBV28 and TRBJ2-7, is DVKVTQSSRYLVKRTGEKVFLECVQDMDHENMFWYRQDPGLGLRLIYFSYDVKMKEKGDIPEGYSVSREKKERFSLILESASTNQTSMYLCASRGSGGAFEQYFGPGTRLTVT.

This chain connects TRBV11-3 to TRBJ2-7; the match to TRBD1 covers 7 bases. CDR3 size: 15 residues. CDR1 is SGHNT, CDR2 YENEEA, per germline. V lost 3 bases, J lost 2 bases, and 7 bases stayed unmatched. The CDR3 DNA is TGTGCCAGCAGCTTCCGACAGGGAGAGGCCTACGAGCAGTACTTC. The encoded protein is CASSFRQGEAYEQYF.

This clone was seen only once. The V call is TRBV28, the J call TRBJ1-2, with unresolved D. V was cut by 6 bases and J by 0 bases, with 17 bases left in between. Germline loops: CDR1 MDHEN, CDR2 SYDVKM. This CDR3 is 16 amino acids long. In nucleotides, the CDR3 is TGTGCCAGCAGACAAGGACTACGCACAGCTAACTATGGCTACACCTTC. Translation gives CASRQGLRTANYGYTF.

The V and J genes are TRBV5-1 and TRBJ2-5; 8 positions match TRBD2. V trimming: 6 bases; J trimming: 1 base; junction bases outside the gene matches: 8. This CDR3 is 15 amino acids long. The germline gives CDR1 SGHRS, CDR2 YFSETQ. This chain's CDR3 is CASNQAGASQETQYF. The CDR3 coding sequence is TGCGCCAGCAACCAAGCGGGGGCTTCCCAAGAGACCCAGTACTTC.

The chain employs TRBV4-2 and TRBJ2-1; TRBD2 matches at 15 bases. Germline V gene lookup returns CDR1 LGHNA and CDR2 YNFKEQ. The CDR3 consists of 16 residues. Trimming took 3 bases from V and 4 from J; bases not matched to a gene: 1. Here the CDR3 reads CASSQGLAGGYNEQFF. In DNA form, the CDR3 reads TGTGCCAGCAGCCAGGGACTAGCGGGAGGTTACAATGAGCAGTTCTTC.

The chain has TRBV7-2 and TRBJ2-3; TRBD2 matches 9 bases. The junction had 4 bases not matched to a gene; V was cut back by 5 bases and J by 1 base. Germline assignment: CDR1 SGHTA and CDR2 FQGNSA. CDR3 length: 15 residues. CDR3 protein: CASSRSSGGTDTQYF. The CDR3 DNA reads TGTGCCAGCAGCCGATCTAGCGGGGGCACAGATACGCAGTATTTT.

This clone was counted once. The J gene is TRBJ2-2, the V gene TRBV7-2, with a weak D call TRBD2 (7 bases). Germline V gene sequence: CDR1 SGHTA, CDR2 FQGNSA. The CDR3 length is 16 residues. V lost 1 base to trimming and J lost 4 bases, with 13 bases between them. CDR3 amino acids: CASSLDPRGPTGELFF. CDR3 in DNA: TGTGCCAGCAGCTTAGATCCGCGGGGGCCCACCGGGGAGCTGTTTTTT.

This chain joins TRBV14 and TRBJ1-5; 8 nucleotides align to TRBD1. V lost 3 bases, J lost 2 bases, and 21 bases stayed unmatched. CDR1 and CDR2 (germline): SGHDN, FVKESK. This CDR3 is built from 21 residues. The CDR3 loop reads CASSQLSLGTGPTKGNQPQHF. The CDR3, as DNA: TGTGCCAGCAGCCAGTTGTCGTTAGGGACAGGACCGACTAAGGGCAATCAGCCCCAGCATTTT.

The chain uses TRBV4-1 and TRBJ1-2, with D possibly being TRBD1 (5 bases). The germline CDR1 and CDR2 sequences are MGHRA and YSYEKL. V lost 3 bases, J lost 7 bases, and 18 bases lay in between. The CDR3 spans 15 residues. CDR3 loop: CASSQPPARVSGYTF. The CDR3, as DNA: TGCGCCAGCAGCCAGCCCCCCGCCAGGGTATCTGGCTACACCTTC.

The chain combines TRBV21-1 with TRBJ1-5; TRBD1 is the table's D call and was not checked against the DNA. TRBV21-1 is a pseudogene locus. The CDR3 sequence is 14 residues long. CDR3 amino acids: CASSQMGQSPPQHF. The CDR3 nucleotides read TGTGCCAGCAGCCAGATGGGACAGTCTCCGCCCCAGCATTTT.

This clone showed up just once. The gene calls are TRBV19 and TRBJ2-1; TRBD1 aligns across 7 bases. V trimming: 5 bases; J trimming: 1 base; junction bases outside the gene matches: 5. Germline V CDR1 and CDR2: LNHDA, SQIVND (reference sequence). This CDR3 spans 15 amino acids. CDR3 nucleotide sequence: TGTGCCAGTAGTGGGACAGCGACATCCTACAATGAGCAGTTCTTC. Its translation is CASSGTATSYNEQFF.

V and J are TRBV19 and TRBJ1-1, with TRBD1 matching over 10 bases. The CDR3 is 15 residues long. The V segment lost 5 bases and the J segment 5 bases; nucleotides outside the gene matches: 8. Germline values: CDR1 LNHDA, CDR2 SQIVND (reference sequence). The CDR3 region is CASSYRTGGLTEAFF. The CDR3 DNA reads as TGTGCCAGTAGTTATCGGACAGGGGGTTTGACTGAAGCTTTCTTT. Using reference TRBV19 and TRBJ1-1 for the parts outside the CDR3, the full variable domain is DGGITQSPKYLFRKEGQNVTLSCEQNLNHDAMYWYRQDPGQGLRLIYYSQIVNDFQKGDIAEGYSVSREKKESFPLTVTSAQKNPTAFYLCASSYRTGGLTEAFFGQGTRLTVV.

This clone has a handful of counts. V and J are TRBV19 and TRBJ1-2, with a tentative D call TRBD1 (5 bases). Germline loops: CDR1 LNHDA, CDR2 SQIVND (reference sequence). This CDR3 spans 11 amino acids. Deletions cut 5 bases from V and 5 bases from J, with 6 bases between. Here the CDR3 reads CASSPGYGYTF. The CDR3 region has the DNA TGTGCCAGTAGTCCAGGGTATGGCTACACCTTC.

This chain links TRBV5-5 with TRBJ1-1; D ambiguous. Germline assignment: CDR1 SGHKS and CDR2 YYEKEE (reference sequence). Between the trimmed V and J ends, which lost 0 bases and 0 bases, there was a span of 12 bases. The CDR3 has 16 residues. CDR3 sequence reads: CASSLARQTLNTEAFF. The CDR3 region has the DNA TGTGCCAGCAGCTTGGCCAGGCAGACATTGAACACTGAAGCTTTCTTT.